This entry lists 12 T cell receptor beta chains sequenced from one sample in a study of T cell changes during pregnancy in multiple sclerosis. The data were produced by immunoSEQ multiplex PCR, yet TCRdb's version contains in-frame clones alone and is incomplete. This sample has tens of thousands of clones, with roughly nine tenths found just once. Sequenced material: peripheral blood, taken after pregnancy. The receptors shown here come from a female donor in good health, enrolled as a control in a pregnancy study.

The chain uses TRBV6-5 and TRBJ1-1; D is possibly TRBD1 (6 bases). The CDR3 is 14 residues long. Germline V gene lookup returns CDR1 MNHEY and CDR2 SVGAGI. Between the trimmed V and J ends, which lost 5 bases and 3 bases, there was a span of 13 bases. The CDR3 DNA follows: TGTGCCAGCAGTGTACAGGGCAGGGACACTGAAGCTTTCTTT. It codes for CASSVQGRDTEAFF.

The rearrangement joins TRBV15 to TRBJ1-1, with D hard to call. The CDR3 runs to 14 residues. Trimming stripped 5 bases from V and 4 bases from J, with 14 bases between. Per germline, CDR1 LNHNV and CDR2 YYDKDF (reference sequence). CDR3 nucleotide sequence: TGTGCCACCAGCTTCGTCGGCGGCTCCACTGAAGCTTTCTTT. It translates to CATSFVGGSTEAFF.

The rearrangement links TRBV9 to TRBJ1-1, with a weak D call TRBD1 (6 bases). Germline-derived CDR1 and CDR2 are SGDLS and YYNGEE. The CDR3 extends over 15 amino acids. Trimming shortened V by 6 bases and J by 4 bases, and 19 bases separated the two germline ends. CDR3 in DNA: TGTGCCAGCACCACTGGGCAGGGGACGGCCACTGAAGCTTTCTTT. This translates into CASTTGQGTATEAFF.

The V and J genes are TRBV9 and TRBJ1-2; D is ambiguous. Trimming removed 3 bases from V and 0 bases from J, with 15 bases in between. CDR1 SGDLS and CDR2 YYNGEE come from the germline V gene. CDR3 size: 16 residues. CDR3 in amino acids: CASSALGREPNYGYTF. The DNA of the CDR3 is TGTGCCAGCAGCGCTTTAGGGAGGGAGCCTAACTATGGCTACACCTTC.

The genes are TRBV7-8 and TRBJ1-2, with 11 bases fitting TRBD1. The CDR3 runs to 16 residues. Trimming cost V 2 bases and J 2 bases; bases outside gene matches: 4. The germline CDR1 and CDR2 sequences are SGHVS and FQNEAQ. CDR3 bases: TGTGCCAGCAGCTTACTGGGACAGGGGGGAAACTATGGCTACACCTTC. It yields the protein CASSLLGQGGNYGYTF.

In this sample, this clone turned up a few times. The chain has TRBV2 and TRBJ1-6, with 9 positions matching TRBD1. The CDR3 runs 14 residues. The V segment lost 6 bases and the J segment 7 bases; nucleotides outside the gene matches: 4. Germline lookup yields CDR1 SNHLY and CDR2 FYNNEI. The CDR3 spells CASRRTGENSPLHF. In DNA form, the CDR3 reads TGTGCCAGCAGAAGGACAGGGGAAAATTCACCCCTCCACTTT.

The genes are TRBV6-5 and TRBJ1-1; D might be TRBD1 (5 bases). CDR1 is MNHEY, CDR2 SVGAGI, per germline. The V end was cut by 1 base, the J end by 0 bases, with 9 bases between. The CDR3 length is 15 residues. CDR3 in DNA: TGTGCCAGCAGTTACTGGGGGGGGATGAACACTGAAGCTTTCTTT. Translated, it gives CASSYWGGMNTEAFF.

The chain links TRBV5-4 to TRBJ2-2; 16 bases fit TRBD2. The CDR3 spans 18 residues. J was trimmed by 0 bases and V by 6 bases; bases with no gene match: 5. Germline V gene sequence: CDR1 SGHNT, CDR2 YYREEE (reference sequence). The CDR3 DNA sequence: TGTGCCAGCACCCTCGGGACTAGCGGGGGGGCGAACACCGGGGAGCTGTTTTTT. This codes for CASTLGTSGGANTGELFF.

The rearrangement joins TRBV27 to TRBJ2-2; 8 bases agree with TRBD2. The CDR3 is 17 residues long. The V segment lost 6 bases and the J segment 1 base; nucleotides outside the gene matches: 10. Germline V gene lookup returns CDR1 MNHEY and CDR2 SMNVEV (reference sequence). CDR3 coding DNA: TGTGCCAGCAGCTCCACCTCTAGCGGGTGGAACACCGGGGAGCTGTTTTTT. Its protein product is CASSSTSSGWNTGELFF.

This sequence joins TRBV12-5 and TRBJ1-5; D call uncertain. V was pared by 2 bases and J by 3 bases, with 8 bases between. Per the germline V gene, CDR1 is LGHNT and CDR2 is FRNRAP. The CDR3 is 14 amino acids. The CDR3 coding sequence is TGTGCTAGTGGTTTGATCGGTACCAATCAGCCCCAGCATTTT. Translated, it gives CASGLIGTNQPQHF.

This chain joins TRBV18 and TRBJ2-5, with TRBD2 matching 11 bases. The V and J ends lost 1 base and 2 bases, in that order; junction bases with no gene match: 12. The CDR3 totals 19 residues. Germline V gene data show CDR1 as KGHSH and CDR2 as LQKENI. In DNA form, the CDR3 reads TGTGCCAGCTCACCACGACGTAGCGGGGGGGAGGTAACGCAAGAGACCCAGTACTTC. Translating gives CASSPRRSGGEVTQETQYF.

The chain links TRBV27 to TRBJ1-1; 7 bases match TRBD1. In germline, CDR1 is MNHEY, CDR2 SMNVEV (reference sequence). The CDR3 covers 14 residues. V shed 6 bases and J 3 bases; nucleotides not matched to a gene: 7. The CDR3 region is CASSKRGQDTEAFF. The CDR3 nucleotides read TGTGCCAGCAGCAAAAGGGGGCAGGACACTGAAGCTTTCTTT.